The present TCR beta chain was sequenced within a study of blood T cell repertoires in COVID-19. TCRdb's copy holds only in-frame clones and misses some; the assay was immunoSEQ multiplex PCR. The top ten clones hold 3% to 3.5% of a sample with about 46,000 clones, roughly 86% of them seen once. The sequence was obtained from a woman between 45 and 65 years old who had recovered from COVID-19. The sequenced sample consisted of PBMCs or T cells enriched from blood (not recorded which).

The DNA of the CDR3 is TGTGCCTGGCTTGGCGGGGGGGAGTACACCGGGGAGCTGTTTTTT. Amino acid sequence: CAWLGGGEYTGELFF. The rearrangement uses TRBV30 and TRBJ2-2; TRBD2 matches at 9 bases. CDR1 is GTSNPN and CDR2 is SVGIG in the germline V gene (reference sequence). V gave up 5 bases and J gave up 3 bases; unmatched junction bases: 7. The CDR3 is 15 amino acids. Full variable domain (outside the CDR3, taken from reference TRBV30 and TRBJ2-2): SQTIHQWPATLVQPVGSPLSLECTVEGTSNPNLYWYRQAAGRGLQLLFYSVGIGQISSEVPQNLSASRPQDRQFILSSKKLLLSDSGFYLCAWLGGGEYTGELFFGEGSRLTVL.